These 14 T cell receptor beta chains were sequenced from one sample in a study of blood T cells in healthy people across ages. Alongside a J-beta primer mix, a sample-barcoded 5' primer served in a second PCR lasting about 7 to 11 cycles. TCRdb itself ran the 5' RACE reads through MiXCR, one entry per CDR3 protein. The sample consists of some 900,000 distinct CDR3 sequences, under 50% of them appearing once. The sequenced material came from blood. These receptors all come from a man aged 30 to 39 in good health.

V is TRBV28 and J is TRBJ2-6; 8 bases align to TRBD1. V was clipped by 1 base and J by 0 bases; unmatched bases: 8. The length of the CDR3 is 19 residues. Germline V gene lookup returns CDR1 MDHEN and CDR2 SYDVKM. This CDR3 reads CASSLSRTGPRSGANVLTF. The DNA for the CDR3 is TGTGCCAGCAGTTTATCACGGACAGGGCCCCGCTCTGGGGCCAACGTCCTGACTTTC.

The chain recombines TRBV20-1 with TRBJ1-1; D gene uncertain. Germline assignment: CDR1 DFQATT and CDR2 SNEGSKA (reference sequence). The CDR3 sequence is 11 residues long. The V gene lost 5 bases and the J gene lost 4 bases, with 8 bases spanning the gap. CDR3 residues: CSALLGTEAFF. The CDR3 DNA is TGCAGTGCTCTCCTGGGCACTGAAGCTTTCTTT.

The chain joins TRBV7-8 to TRBJ2-7; D possibly uses TRBD1 or TRBD2 (5 bases each). The germline V and J ends were trimmed by 7 bases and 5 bases, with 18 bases remaining between them. Per germline, CDR1 SGHVS and CDR2 FQNEAQ. The CDR3 runs 14 residues. This CDR3 is CASNSRRDRDEQYF. The CDR3 DNA sequence: TGTGCCAGCAACTCTCGACGGGACCGGGACGAGCAGTACTTC. Full variable domain (rest looked up from reference TRBV7-8 and TRBJ2-7): GAGVSQSPRYKVAKRGQDVALRCDPISGHVSLFWYQQALGQGPEFLTYFQNEAQLDKSGLPSDRFFAERPEGSVSTLKIQRTQQEDSAVYLCASNSRRDRDEQYFGPGTRLTVT.

This chain joins TRBV29-1 and TRBJ2-2; TRBD1 might be the D (6 bases). This CDR3 comprises 13 residues. Germline V gives CDR1 SQVTM, CDR2 ANQGSEA. Trimming removed 5 bases at V and 6 bases at J, with 13 bases between. The CDR3 region is CSVLRQAAGELFF. CDR3 sequence (DNA): TGCAGCGTTCTTAGACAGGCGGCCGGGGAGCTGTTTTTT.

This clonotype was detected only a few times. The J gene is TRBJ1-1, the V gene TRBV7-2; TRBD1 aligns across 9 bases. This CDR3 contains 16 residues. After removal of 0 bases from V and 6 bases from J, the junction contained 8 bases not matched to a gene. Germline V gene sequence: CDR1 SGHTA, CDR2 FQGNSA. The chain's CDR3 is CASSLARDRAEPEAFF. CDR3 in DNA: TGTGCCAGCAGCTTAGCCCGGGACAGGGCCGAGCCTGAAGCTTTCTTT.

This clonotype appeared many times. The V call is TRBV5-1, the J call TRBJ2-5, with 7 bases lining up with TRBD1. Germline V CDR1 and CDR2: SGHRS, YFSETQ. The CDR3 spans 14 residues. Losses at the gene ends were 0 bases for V and 1 base for J; bases not matched to a gene: 0. DNA of the CDR3: TGCGCCAGCAGCTTGGGGGACAGCCAAGAGACCCAGTACTTC. Its translation: CASSLGDSQETQYF.

The V gene is TRBV20-1, the J gene TRBJ1-4; a weak D match, TRBD1 (5 bases). CDR1 is DFQATT and CDR2 is SNEGSKA in the germline V gene (reference sequence). Between the trimmed V and J ends, which lost 7 bases and 0 bases, there was a span of 9 bases. The CDR3 has 13 amino acids. CDR3 residues: CSVGLATNEKLFF. The CDR3 DNA is TGCAGTGTGGGGCTGGCAACTAATGAAAAACTGTTTTTT.

This clonotype was seen a few times. The chain recombines TRBV7-2 with TRBJ2-5; 10 bases are shared with TRBD1. The J call may be wrong; the DNA end is better matched by TRBJ2-7. From germline, CDR1 is SGHTA and CDR2 FQGNSA. The CDR3 covers 15 residues. CDR3 residues: CASSLEGQGTREQYF. The CDR3 bases are TGTGCCAGCAGCTTAGAGGGACAGGGGACGCGCGAGCAGTACTTC.

The chain has TRBV7-2 and TRBJ2-2; no firm D call. Germline CDR1 SGHTA, CDR2 FQGNSA. Deletions cut 3 bases from V and 3 bases from J, with 11 bases between. This CDR3 is built from 15 residues. In DNA form, the CDR3 reads TGTGCCAGCAGCTTTAAGGGAACCGACACCGGGGAGCTGTTTTTT. Translated: CASSFKGTDTGELFF.

The chain has TRBV6-5 and TRBJ1-4; D is perhaps TRBD1 (5 bases). This CDR3 comprises 15 residues. V lost 0 bases and J lost 8, with 13 bases in between. The germline V gene has CDR1 MNHEY and CDR2 SVGAGI. The CDR3 region is CASSYSGDAGEKLFF. CDR3 bases: TGTGCCAGCAGTTACTCGGGAGACGCAGGGGAAAAACTGTTTTTT.

CDR3 sequence (DNA): TGCAGTGCAACGGGACTAGAAAATCCCTCCTACAATGAGCAGTTCTTC. Translating it yields CSATGLENPSYNEQFF. The V gene is TRBV20-1, the J gene TRBJ2-1; 8 bases are shared with TRBD2. The CDR3 sequence is 16 residues long. In germline, CDR1 is DFQATT, CDR2 SNEGSKA (reference sequence). The V gene end was trimmed by 6 bases and the J gene end by 0 bases; junction bases not matched to a gene: 10.

This chain links TRBV27 with TRBJ2-1, with 8 positions matching TRBD1. Germline values: CDR1 MNHEY, CDR2 SMNVEV (reference sequence). V dropped 4 bases and J dropped 14; count of bases not matched to a gene: 19. The CDR3 has 16 residues. The CDR3 protein is CASSSQGDSRGWVEFF. CDR3 coding DNA: TGTGCCAGCAGTTCACAGGGGGACAGTAGGGGTTGGGTTGAGTTCTTC.

Only a few counts were recorded for this clonotype. This sequence joins TRBV10-3 and TRBJ2-7, with TRBD1 matching 9 bases. The trim removed 0 bases at V and 2 bases at J, leaving 2 bases unmatched. CDR1 ENHRY and CDR2 SYGVKD come from the germline V gene. CDR3 length: 15 residues. CDR3 sequence: CAISESTGGTYEQYF. Written as DNA, the CDR3 is TGTGCCATCAGTGAGTCGACAGGGGGGACCTACGAGCAGTACTTC.

The chain uses TRBV18 and TRBJ1-2; the D is unclear. Trimming shortened V by 0 bases and J by 5 bases, and 13 bases separated the two germline ends. The CDR3 has 15 residues. Germline-derived CDR1 and CDR2 are KGHSH and LQKENI. The CDR3 is CASSPPSQSGYGYTF. The CDR3, as DNA: TGTGCCAGCTCACCACCGTCCCAAAGTGGGTATGGCTACACCTTC. Based on the CDR3 plus reference TRBV18 and TRBJ1-2, the full variable domain is NAGVMQNPRHLVRRRGQEARLRCSPMKGHSHVYWYRQLPEEGLKFMVYLQKENIIDESGMPKERFSAEFPKEGPSILRIQQVVRGDSAAYFCASSPPSQSGYGYTFGSGTRLTVV.